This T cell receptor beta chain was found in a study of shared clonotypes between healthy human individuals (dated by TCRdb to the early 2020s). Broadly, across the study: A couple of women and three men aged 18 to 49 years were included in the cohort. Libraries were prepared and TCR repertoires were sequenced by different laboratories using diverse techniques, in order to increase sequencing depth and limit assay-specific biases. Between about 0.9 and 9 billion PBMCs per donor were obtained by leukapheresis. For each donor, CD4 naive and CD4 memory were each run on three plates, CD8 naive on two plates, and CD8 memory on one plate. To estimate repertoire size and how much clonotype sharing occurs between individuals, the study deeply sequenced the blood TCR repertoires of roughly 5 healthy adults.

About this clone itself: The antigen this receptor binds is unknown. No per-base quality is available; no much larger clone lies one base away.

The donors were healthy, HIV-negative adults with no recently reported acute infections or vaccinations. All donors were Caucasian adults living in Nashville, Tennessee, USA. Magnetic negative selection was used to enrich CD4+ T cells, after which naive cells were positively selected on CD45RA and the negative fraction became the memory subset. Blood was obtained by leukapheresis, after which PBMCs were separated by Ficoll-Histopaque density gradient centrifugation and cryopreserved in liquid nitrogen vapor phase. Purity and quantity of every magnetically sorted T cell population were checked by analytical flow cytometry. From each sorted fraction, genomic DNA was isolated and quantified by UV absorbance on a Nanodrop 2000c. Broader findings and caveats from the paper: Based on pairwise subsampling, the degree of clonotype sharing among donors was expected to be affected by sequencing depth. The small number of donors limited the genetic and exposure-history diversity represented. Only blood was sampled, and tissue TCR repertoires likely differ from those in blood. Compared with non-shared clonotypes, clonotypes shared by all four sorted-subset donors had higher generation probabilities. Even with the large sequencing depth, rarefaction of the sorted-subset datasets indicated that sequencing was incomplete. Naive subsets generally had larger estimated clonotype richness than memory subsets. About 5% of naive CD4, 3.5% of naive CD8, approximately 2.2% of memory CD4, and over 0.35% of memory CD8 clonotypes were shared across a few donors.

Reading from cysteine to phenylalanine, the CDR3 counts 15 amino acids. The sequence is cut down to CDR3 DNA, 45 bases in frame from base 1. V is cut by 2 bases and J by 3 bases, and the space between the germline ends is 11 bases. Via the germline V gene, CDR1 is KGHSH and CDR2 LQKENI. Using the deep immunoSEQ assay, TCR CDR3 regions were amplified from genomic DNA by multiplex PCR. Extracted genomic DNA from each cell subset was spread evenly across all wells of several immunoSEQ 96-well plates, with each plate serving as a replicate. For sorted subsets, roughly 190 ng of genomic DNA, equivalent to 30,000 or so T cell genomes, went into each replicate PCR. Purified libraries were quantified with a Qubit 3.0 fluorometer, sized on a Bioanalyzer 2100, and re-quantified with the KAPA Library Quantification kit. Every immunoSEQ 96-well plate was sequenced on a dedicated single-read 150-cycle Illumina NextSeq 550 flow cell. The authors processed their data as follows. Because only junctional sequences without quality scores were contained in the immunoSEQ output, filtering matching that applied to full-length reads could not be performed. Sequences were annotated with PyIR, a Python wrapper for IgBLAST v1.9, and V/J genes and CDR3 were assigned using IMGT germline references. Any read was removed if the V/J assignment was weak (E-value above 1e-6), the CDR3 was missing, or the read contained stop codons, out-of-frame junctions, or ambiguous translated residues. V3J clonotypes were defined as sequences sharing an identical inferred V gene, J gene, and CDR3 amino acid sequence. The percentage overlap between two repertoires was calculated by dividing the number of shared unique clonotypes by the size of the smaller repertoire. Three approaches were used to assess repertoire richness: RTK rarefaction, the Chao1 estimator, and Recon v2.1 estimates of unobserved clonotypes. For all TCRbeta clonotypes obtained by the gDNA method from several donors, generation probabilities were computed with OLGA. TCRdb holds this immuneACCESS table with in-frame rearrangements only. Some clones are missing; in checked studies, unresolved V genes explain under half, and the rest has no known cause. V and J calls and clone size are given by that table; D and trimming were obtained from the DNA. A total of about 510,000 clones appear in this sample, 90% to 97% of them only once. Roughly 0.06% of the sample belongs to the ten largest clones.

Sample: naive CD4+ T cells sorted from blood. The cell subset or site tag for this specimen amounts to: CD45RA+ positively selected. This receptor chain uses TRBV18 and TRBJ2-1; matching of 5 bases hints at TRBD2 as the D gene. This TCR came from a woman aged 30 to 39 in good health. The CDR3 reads CASSPSGSGYNEQFF. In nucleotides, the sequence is TGTGCCAGCTCACCAAGTGGGAGTGGCTACAATGAGCAGTTCTTC.